This TCR beta chain emerged from a study of CD8 T cells in Susac syndrome. The CDR3 spans 15 residues. V was pared by 3 bases and J by 3 bases, with 15 bases between. The germline gives CDR1 SGHNT, CDR2 YYREEE (reference sequence). RNA totalling about 0.5 to 1 ug underwent reverse transcription with random hexamers. TCRdb fed the immunoSEQ multiplex PCR reads into MiXCR, producing one record per CDR3 protein. The top ten hold 0.065% of the sample, which has around 300,000 distinct CDR3 sequences, 92% seen once. This clonotype was sampled from a human donor with multiple sclerosis. The chain uses TRBV5-4 and TRBJ1-2; D is perhaps TRBD1 (5 bases). Source material: CD4+ T cells from PBMCs. This chain's CDR3 is CASSSGLSQDYGYTF. CDR3 bases: TGTGCCAGCAGCTCGGGGCTATCCCAGGACTATGGCTACACCTTC.